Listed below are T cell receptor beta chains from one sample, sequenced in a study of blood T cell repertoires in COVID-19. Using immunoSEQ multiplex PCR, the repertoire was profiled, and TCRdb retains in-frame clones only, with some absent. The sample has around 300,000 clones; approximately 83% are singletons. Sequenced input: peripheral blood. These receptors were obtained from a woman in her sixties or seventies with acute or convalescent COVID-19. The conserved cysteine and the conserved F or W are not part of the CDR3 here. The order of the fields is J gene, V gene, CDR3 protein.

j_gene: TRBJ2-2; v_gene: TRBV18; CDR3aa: ASSQSGTGNTGELF
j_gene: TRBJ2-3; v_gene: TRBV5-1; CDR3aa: ASSWGLTDTQY
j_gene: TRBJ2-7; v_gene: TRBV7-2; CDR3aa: ASSLAPTRQEQY
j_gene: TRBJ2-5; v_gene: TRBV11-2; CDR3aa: ASSPRTRVQETQY
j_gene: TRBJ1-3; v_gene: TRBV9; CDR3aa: ASSVAGGGNTIY
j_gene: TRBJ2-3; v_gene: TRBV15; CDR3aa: ATSGGLAGRTDTQY
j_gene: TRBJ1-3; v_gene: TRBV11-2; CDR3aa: ASSLVTAGNTIY
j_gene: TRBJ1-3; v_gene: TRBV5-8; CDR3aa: ASRLRQGVGNTIY
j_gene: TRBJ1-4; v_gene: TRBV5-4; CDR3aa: ASSGTGTNEKLF
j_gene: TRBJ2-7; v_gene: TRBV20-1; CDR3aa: SASTGTGDSYEQY
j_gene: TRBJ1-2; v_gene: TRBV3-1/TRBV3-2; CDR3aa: ASSLPGTGSFYT
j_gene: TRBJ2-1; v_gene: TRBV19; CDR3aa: ASSPRPQGGPNNEQF
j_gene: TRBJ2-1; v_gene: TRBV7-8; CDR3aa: ASSLQGPGTSLF
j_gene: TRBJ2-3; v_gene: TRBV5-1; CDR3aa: ASSSDGTPTDTQY
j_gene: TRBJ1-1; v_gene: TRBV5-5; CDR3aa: ASSLRAGWVGTEAF
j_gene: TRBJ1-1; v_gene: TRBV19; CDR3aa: ASSDSGKAYTEAF
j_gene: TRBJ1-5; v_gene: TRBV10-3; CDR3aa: AISGQGGNQPQH
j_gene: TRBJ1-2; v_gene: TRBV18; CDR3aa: ASSPGQDNYGYT
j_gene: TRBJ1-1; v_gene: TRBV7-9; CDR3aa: ASSFGGRGTEAF
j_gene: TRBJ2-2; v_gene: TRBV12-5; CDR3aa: ASSGLAGSYGELF
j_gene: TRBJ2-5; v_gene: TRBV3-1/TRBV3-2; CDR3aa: ASSQSLRGRGVQETQY
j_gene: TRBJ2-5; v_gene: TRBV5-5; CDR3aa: ASRLAGTQETQY
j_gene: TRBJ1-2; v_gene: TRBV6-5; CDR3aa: ASSVEQGAFGYT